The clone carrying this TCR beta chain was picked up one time. What it recognizes is unknown. An end of the junction does not agree with germline; a read error may underlie this. Patients were ineligible given autoimmune disease history or systemic immunosuppression. These data come from a study of OX40 agonist ivuxolimab in advanced cancers. As for the study in general: Each patient was given ivuxolimab into a vein every 2 weeks, at 0.01 to 10 mg/kg.

Measured with immunoSEQ multiplex PCR; TCRdb has only the in-frame clones, and not every one. The table includes tens of thousands of clones, 85% to 90% detected once. There are 14 residues in the CDR3. Germline CDR1 MNHEY, CDR2 SVGAGI. Study-level findings and limits: Blood T cells, both CD4+ and CD8+, expanded clonally by week 6 at 0.1 to 3.0 mg/kg.

The chain combines TRBV6-5 with TRBJ2-7, with 9 bases matching TRBD1. This receptor was taken from an adult with an advanced solid tumor such as melanoma, head and neck, liver or kidney cancer. The sample here was CD4+ or CD8+ T cells sorted from blood, taken in a trial of the OX40 agonist ivuxolimab. CDR3 bases: TGTGTCAGCAGAAACACAGGGGGCAGCTACGAGCAGTACTTC. Protein sequence: CVSRNTGGSYEQYF.